The 30 T cell receptor beta chains reported below all come from one sample, sequenced in a study of blood T cell repertoires in COVID-19. The protocol was immunoSEQ multiplex PCR, while the TCRdb copy is restricted to in-frame clones and leaves out a portion. The profile shows about 130,000 clones, approximately 86% of them singletons. Specimen: peripheral blood. Source of these receptors: a woman aged 70-85 years with COVID-19, enrolled during active disease.

The chain combines TRBV4-2 with TRBJ2-5; TRBD2 matches at 13 bases. The germline gives CDR1 LGHNA, CDR2 YNFKEQ. The junction had 2 bases not matched to a gene; V was cut back by 0 bases and J by 4 bases. The CDR3 consists of 16 residues. Here the CDR3 reads CASSQDGTSGIETQYF. CDR3 DNA sequence: TGTGCCAGCAGCCAAGACGGGACTAGCGGGATAGAGACCCAGTACTTC.

The J gene is TRBJ1-1, the V gene TRBV2; D is possibly TRBD1 (6 bases). Trimming removed 5 bases from V and 5 bases from J, with 9 bases in between. Germline V gene lookup returns CDR1 SNHLY and CDR2 FYNNEI. The CDR3 is 12 amino acids. DNA for the CDR3: TGTGCCAGCAGTATAGGACAGACTGAAGCTTTCTTT. This translates into CASSIGQTEAFF.

The CDR3 spells CASNPGGHTDTQYF. The CDR3 DNA reads as TGTGCCAGCAACCCCGGTGGGCACACAGATACGCAGTATTTT. The rearrangement links TRBV6-5 to TRBJ2-3, with unresolved D. V was shortened by 7 bases and J by 2 bases, with 13 bases between the two germline ends. Germline V gene data show CDR1 as MNHEY and CDR2 as SVGAGI. The CDR3 loop spans 14 amino acids.

The table lists this clone with a few counts. The chain carries TRBV4-1 and TRBJ1-1; 7 nucleotides match TRBD1. The CDR3 loop spans 15 amino acids. With V trimmed by 2 bases and J by 1 base, 4 bases remained unmatched. The germline V gene encodes CDR1 MGHRA and CDR2 YSYEKL. Here the CDR3 DNA reads TGCGCCAGCAGCCAACAGGGGGTAGGGAACACTGAAGCTTTCTTT. It encodes CASSQQGVGNTEAFF.

The V call is TRBV6-4, the J call TRBJ2-2, with TRBD1 matching over 7 bases. The CDR3 loop spans 11 amino acids. V trimming: 6 bases; J trimming: 9 bases; junction bases outside the gene matches: 1. Per germline, CDR1 MRHNA and CDR2 SNTAGT. The CDR3 nucleotides are TGTGCCAGCAGGGGACAGCGGGAGCTGTTTTTT. Residues: CASRGQRELFF.

The rearrangement links TRBV28 to TRBJ2-1, with TRBD1 matching 9 bases. The CDR3 is 17 amino acids. The V gene end was trimmed by 4 bases and the J gene end by 0 bases; junction bases not matched to a gene: 7. Per the germline V gene, CDR1 is MDHEN and CDR2 is SYDVKM. CDR3 in DNA: TGTGCCAGCAGTTCACAGGGGGCGACGGACTCCTACAATGAGCAGTTCTTC. This encodes CASSSQGATDSYNEQFF.

The rearrangement joins TRBV27 to TRBJ2-7; TRBD1 matches at 8 bases. Trimming removed 7 bases from V and 0 bases from J; junction bases left unmatched: 5. The CDR3 is 14 residues long. Germline V CDR1 and CDR2: MNHEY, SMNVEV (reference sequence). The CDR3 here is CASTGTGSSYEQYF. In DNA form, the CDR3 reads TGTGCCAGCACAGGGACAGGAAGCTCCTACGAGCAGTACTTC.

The gene calls are TRBV28 and TRBJ2-7, with unresolved D. This CDR3 is 11 amino acids long. The germline V gene encodes CDR1 MDHEN and CDR2 SYDVKM. This chain's CDR3 is CASSLWVGKEV. CDR3 bases: TGTGCCAGCAGTTTATGGGTCGGCAAGGAGGTC.

J is TRBJ2-5 and V is TRBV6-6; 8 nucleotides match TRBD1. Germline CDR1 is MNHNY and CDR2 is SVGAGI (reference sequence). This CDR3 is built from 12 residues. V gave up 8 bases and J gave up 5 bases; unmatched junction bases: 4. The CDR3 is CASRPGGETQYF. CDR3 coding DNA: TGTGCCAGCCGACCAGGGGGCGAGACCCAGTACTTC.

This sequence joins TRBV18 and TRBJ2-2; 11 bases are a match to TRBD2. This CDR3 comprises 16 residues. V shed 3 bases, J shed 4 bases, and the junction held 4 bases outside the gene matches. Germline values: CDR1 KGHSH, CDR2 LQKENI. This CDR3 reads CASSPRLAGLTGELFF. The DNA of the CDR3 is TGTGCCAGCTCACCCAGACTAGCGGGGCTCACCGGGGAGCTGTTTTTT.

The count of this clone is one. This chain connects TRBV10-3 to TRBJ1-6; 10 bases are shared with TRBD1. V lost 7 bases to trimming and J lost 10 bases; unmatched junction nucleotides: 7. This CDR3 is 14 amino acids long. The germline gives CDR1 ENHRY, CDR2 SYGVKD. The CDR3 DNA follows: TGTGCCATCACCCGGGACAGGGGCAGCTCACCCCTCCACTTT. This translates into CAITRDRGSSPLHF.

This chain uses TRBV5-1 with TRBJ1-1; D unresolved. CDR1 and CDR2 (germline): SGHRS, YFSETQ. The CDR3 totals 13 residues. Trimming shortened V by 2 bases and J by 3 bases, and 8 bases separated the two germline ends. In nucleotides, the CDR3 is TGCGCCAGCAGCTTTTCGTCAGACACTGAAGCTTTCTTT. It translates to CASSFSSDTEAFF.

In this sample, this clone turned up a few times. This chain uses TRBV7-2 with TRBJ1-6, with TRBD1 matching 8 bases. The CDR3 extends over 12 amino acids. V shed 5 bases and J 13 bases; nucleotides not matched to a gene: 4. Germline V CDR1 and CDR2: SGHTA, FQGNSA. CDR3 amino acids: CASSRQGFPLHF. As DNA, the CDR3 is TGTGCCAGCAGCCGACAGGGGTTCCCCCTCCACTTT.

The chain couples TRBV5-6 to TRBJ2-5; 10 bases agree with TRBD2. CDR1 SGHDT and CDR2 YYEEEE come from the germline V gene. CDR3 length: 16 residues. The junction had 4 bases not matched to a gene; V was cut back by 0 bases and J by 2 bases. The CDR3 sequence: CASSLGLAGVQETQYF. The CDR3 DNA reads TGTGCCAGCAGCTTGGGGCTAGCGGGGGTTCAAGAGACCCAGTACTTC.

CDR3 coding DNA: TGTGCCAGTAGTGCGGGGTACCCTAATGAAAAACTGTTTTTT. As protein: CASSAGYPNEKLFF. V and J are TRBV19 and TRBJ1-4, with unresolved D. V was pared by 5 bases and J by 3 bases, with 10 bases between. Germline CDR1 reads LNHDA; CDR2 reads SQIVND (reference sequence). The CDR3 consists of 14 residues.

The chain links TRBV28 to TRBJ2-1; D might be TRBD1 (8 bases). In germline, CDR1 is MDHEN, CDR2 SYDVKM. Trimming pared 7 bases from V and 7 bases from J, leaving 14 bases between. The CDR3 loop spans 13 amino acids. CDR3 DNA: TGTGCCAGCACCAAACAGGGGGGGAATGAGCAGTTCTTC. Its protein is CASTKQGGNEQFF. The whole variable domain, remainder taken from reference TRBV28 and TRBJ2-1, is DVKVTQSSRYLVKRTGEKVFLECVQDMDHENMFWYRQDPGLGLRLIYFSYDVKMKEKGDIPEGYSVSREKKERFSLILESASTNQTSMYLCASTKQGGNEQFFGPGTRLTVL.

Remarks on this clone: A read error is possible here, since a much larger clone lies one base away. This chain joins TRBV29-1 and TRBJ2-5, with 7 bases fitting TRBD2. The ends lost 4 bases at V and 4 bases at J; junction bases unmatched: 9. This CDR3 has 14 amino acids. Germline assignment: CDR1 SQVTM and CDR2 ANQGSEA. CDR3 in DNA: TGCAGCGTTGGGGCACTGGGGGGGGGAGAGACCCAGTACTTC. Its protein product is CSVGALGGGETQYF.

This clone was counted a single time. The V call is TRBV19, the J call TRBJ2-5; D is uncertain. Germline lookup yields CDR1 LNHDA and CDR2 SQIVND (reference sequence). CDR3 size: 12 residues. The germline V and J ends were trimmed by 7 bases and 0 bases, with 6 bases remaining between them. CDR3: CASIRDQETQYF. The CDR3 nucleotides are TGTGCCAGTATACGGGACCAAGAGACCCAGTACTTC.

The rearrangement joins TRBV5-1 to TRBJ2-7; 8 nucleotides line up with TRBD2. The CDR3 runs to 16 residues. Losses at the gene ends were 4 bases for V and 2 bases for J; bases not matched to a gene: 11. Germline V gene lookup returns CDR1 SGHRS and CDR2 YFSETQ. The CDR3 reads CASSPSFGLATYEQYF. The CDR3 DNA sequence: TGCGCCAGCAGCCCTTCTTTTGGACTAGCCACCTACGAGCAGTACTTC.

The chain employs TRBV10-3 and TRBJ2-2; 11 bases are shared with TRBD2. The V segment lost 5 bases and the J segment 4 bases; nucleotides outside the gene matches: 9. Germline V gene lookup returns CDR1 ENHRY and CDR2 SYGVKD. This CDR3 has 17 amino acids. CDR3 nucleotide sequence: TGTGCCATCAGTCCCCCTAGCGGGGGGTATGGCACCGGGGAGCTGTTTTTT. It specifies CAISPPSGGYGTGELFF.

V is TRBV6-5 and J is TRBJ2-3, with 7 nucleotides matching TRBD2. The germline CDR1 and CDR2 sequences are MNHEY and SVGAGI. CDR3 length: 14 amino acids. V shed 2 bases, J shed 11 bases, and the junction held 10 bases outside the gene matches. The DNA for the CDR3 is TGTGCCAGCAGTTACAGCGGGACGAAGGTCGGGCAGTATTTT. Translating it yields CASSYSGTKVGQYF.

This clone was picked up a small number of times. The rearrangement links TRBV15 to TRBJ1-2; 8 bases fit TRBD1. The ends lost 3 bases at V and 6 bases at J; junction bases unmatched: 9. Looked up from germline, CDR1 is LNHNV and CDR2 is YYDKDF (reference sequence). The CDR3 is 15 amino acids. The CDR3 DNA reads TGTGCCACCAGCAGGACCTCGACAGGGGAGGATGGCTACACCTTC. Translating it yields CATSRTSTGEDGYTF.

Concerning this clone: This CDR3 is also generated by other DNA sequences in the sample. V and J are TRBV15 and TRBJ1-6; 8 bases agree with TRBD1. The CDR3 covers 14 residues. Germline loops: CDR1 LNHNV, CDR2 YYDKDF (reference sequence). With V trimmed by 0 bases and J by 10 bases, 2 bases remained unmatched. CDR3 amino acids: CATSRDRGHSPLHF. As DNA, the CDR3 is TGTGCCACCAGCAGAGACAGGGGGCACTCACCCCTCCACTTT. The full variable domain, in which reference TRBV15 and TRBJ1-6 provide the parts outside the CDR3, is DAMVIQNPRYQVTQFGKPVTLSCSQTLNHNVMYWYQQKSSQAPKLLFHYYDKDFNNEADTPDNFQSRRPNTSFCFLDIRSPGLGDTAMYLCATSRDRGHSPLHFGNGTRLTVT.

This clone appeared many times. The V call is TRBV6-2 or TRBV6-3, the J call TRBJ2-7; 8 positions match TRBD2. The CDR3 loop spans 15 amino acids. Germline values: CDR1 MNHEY, CDR2 SVGEGT. V gave up 5 bases and J gave up 6 bases; unmatched junction bases: 12. DNA for the CDR3: TGTGCCAGCAGTCAAGGGGGACTAGTTTCGTCCGAGCAGTACTTC. Its translation is CASSQGGLVSSEQYF.

The chain links TRBV5-4 to TRBJ2-7, with 12 bases lining up with TRBD2. The germline V gene encodes CDR1 SGHNT and CDR2 YYREEE (reference sequence). Trimming at V came to 2 bases and at J to 5 bases, leaving 2 bases not matched to a gene. The CDR3 has 14 residues. The CDR3 coding sequence is TGTGCCAGCAGCTTCCTAGCGGGGGGGGACGAGCAGTACTTC. Translated, it gives CASSFLAGGDEQYF.

The chain recombines TRBV7-9 with TRBJ1-5; TRBD1 matches at 7 bases. V was clipped by 0 bases and J by 2 bases; unmatched bases: 13. The CDR3 is 19 amino acids. Per germline, CDR1 SEHNR and CDR2 FQNEAQ (reference sequence). The CDR3 bases are TGTGCCAGCAGCTTAGCCCCTCGCGGCAGGGGGTCTGGCAATCAGCCCCAGCATTTT. Its protein is CASSLAPRGRGSGNQPQHF.

This clone occurred once. The chain recombines TRBV28 with TRBJ1-2, with a possible D match to TRBD1 (5 bases). CDR3 length: 14 residues. V was pared by 2 bases and J by 2 bases, with 9 bases between. CDR1 is MDHEN and CDR2 is SYDVKM in the germline V gene. CDR3 amino acids: CASSLTGGNYGYTF. The CDR3 coding sequence is TGTGCCAGCAGTTTAACCGGGGGAAACTATGGCTACACCTTC.

V gene TRBV2 combines with J gene TRBJ2-4; 8 nucleotides align to TRBD1. From germline, CDR1 is SNHLY and CDR2 FYNNEI. This CDR3 is built from 15 residues. J lost 6 bases, V lost 7 bases, and 11 bases had no gene match. The CDR3 loop reads CASTTGTGGGNIQYF. The CDR3, as DNA: TGTGCCAGCACCACAGGGACAGGTGGTGGAAACATTCAGTACTTC.

The chain recombines TRBV7-6 with TRBJ2-2; D may be TRBD2 (6 bases). Trimming cost V 0 bases and J 6 bases, with 11 bases left between them. This CDR3 region has 15 residues. Germline values: CDR1 SGHVS, CDR2 FNYEAQ. The DNA of the CDR3 is TGTGCCAGCAGCTTAGCCCTCGGGGGTCCCGGGGAGCTGTTTTTT. This encodes CASSLALGGPGELFF.

The V call is TRBV2, the J call TRBJ2-2, with 9 positions matching TRBD1. The CDR3 runs 15 residues. In germline, CDR1 is SNHLY, CDR2 FYNNEI. V lost 6 bases, J lost 7 bases, and 9 bases stayed unmatched. CDR3 DNA sequence: TGTGCCAGCAGGCCGGGACAGGGAGGGGTCGGGGAGCTGTTTTTT. Translating gives CASRPGQGGVGELFF.